This entry is about one T cell receptor (beta chain). J lost 1 base, V lost 2 bases, and 4 bases had no gene match. Germline-derived CDR1 and CDR2 are MNHEY and SVGEGT. The CDR3 covers 16 residues. The record originates from a study of blood T cell repertoires in COVID-19. Looking at the study overall: Researchers got acute and convalescent COVID-19 samples from the United States, Italy and Spain. Sample material is recorded as cDNA or gDNA derived from T cells, B-cell-depleted T cells, or PBMCs.

The Seattle patients joined while their infection was active and were tracked longitudinally afterward. TCRdb keeps only in-frame clones here, not all; method: immunoSEQ multiplex PCR. Here the sample spans hundreds of thousands of clones, more than 70% being singletons. The receptor was derived from a woman between 65 and 79 years old with COVID-19, enrolled during active disease. What was sequenced was peripheral blood. V and J are TRBV6-2 or TRBV6-3 and TRBJ1-5; 8 nucleotides match TRBD1. The CDR3 protein is CASSYATGASNQPQHF. In DNA, the CDR3 is TGTGCCAGCAGTTACGCGACAGGGGCAAGCAATCAGCCCCAGCATTTT.